Each of the 19 T cell receptor beta chains below was sequenced from the same sample in a study of OX40 agonist ivuxolimab in advanced cancers. Libraries were made using the immunoSEQ multiplex PCR assay. This is the immuneACCESS table as TCRdb keeps it, with only in-frame sequences that have V and J called. A part of the clones is gone; compared with another copy, unresolved V genes explain less than half, and the rest is unexplained. Recorded for this sample are approximately 79,000 clones; about 87% of them occurred a single time. The ten largest clones represent less than 0.7% of the sample. The sample here was CD4+ or CD8+ T cells sorted from blood, taken in a trial of the OX40 agonist ivuxolimab. The receptors shown here come from an adult with an advanced solid tumor such as melanoma, head and neck, liver or kidney cancer.

The CDR3 DNA reads TGTGCCAGCAGTTTCTCTAGCGGGGGGACCTACGAGCAGTACTTC. Amino acids: CASSFSSGGTYEQYF. This chain joins TRBV28 and TRBJ2-7; TRBD2 matches at 11 bases. V trimming: 3 bases; J trimming: 2 bases; junction bases outside the gene matches: 3. Germline CDR1 is MDHEN and CDR2 is SYDVKM. The CDR3 spans 15 residues.

The V call is TRBV6-5, the J call TRBJ2-5, with 7 nucleotides matching TRBD1. The V and J ends lost 0 bases and 2 bases, in that order; junction bases with no gene match: 3. This CDR3 is built from 15 residues. Germline V gene sequence: CDR1 MNHEY, CDR2 SVGAGI. The CDR3 is CASSYSGQEQETQYF. For the CDR3, the DNA is TGTGCCAGCAGTTACTCTGGACAGGAACAAGAGACCCAGTACTTC.

This rearrangement joins TRBV5-4 to TRBJ1-2; 9 bases agree with TRBD1. J gave up 8 bases and V 3 bases, and 8 bases lay outside the gene matches. The CDR3 has 14 residues. CDR1 and CDR2 (germline): SGHNT, YYREEE (reference sequence). CDR3 in DNA: TGTGCCAGCAGCTCGTCCCGACAGGGGGGGGGCTACACCTTC. Translating gives CASSSSRQGGGYTF.

This clone is a singleton in its sample. The V and J genes are TRBV7-8 and TRBJ1-4; D gene uncertain. CDR1 is SGHVS and CDR2 is FQNEAQ in the germline V gene. The CDR3 totals 15 residues. V lost 5 bases to trimming and J lost 3 bases, with 13 bases between them. The CDR3 is CASSPTDRPNEKLFF. Here the CDR3 DNA reads TGTGCCAGCAGCCCTACGGACCGCCCTAATGAAAAACTGTTTTTT.

This clone was counted between two and nine times. J is TRBJ1-5 and V is TRBV18; 7 bases are a match to TRBD1. Germline V gives CDR1 KGHSH, CDR2 LQKENI. The CDR3 has 15 residues. The junction had 9 bases not matched to a gene; V was cut back by 8 bases and J by 2 bases. The CDR3, as DNA: TGTGCCAGCACAATCTCCGGACAGGGCAATCAGCCCCAGCATTTT. Translating it yields CASTISGQGNQPQHF.

This chain joins TRBV19 and TRBJ1-4, with 7 bases fitting TRBD1. The germline V gene encodes CDR1 LNHDA and CDR2 SQIVND (reference sequence). This CDR3 is built from 17 residues. Losses at the gene ends were 3 bases for V and 5 bases for J; bases not matched to a gene: 12. The CDR3 sequence is CASSMISRGQSNEKLFF. The CDR3 DNA is TGTGCCAGTAGTATGATAAGTAGGGGACAGTCCAATGAAAAACTGTTTTTT.

The CDR3 sequence: CASSLSSNQPQHF. The CDR3 coding sequence is TGTGCCAGCAGCCTAAGTAGCAATCAGCCCCAGCATTTT. The gene calls are TRBV11-2 and TRBJ1-5; D not certain. CDR1 is SGHAT, CDR2 FQNNGV, per germline. The CDR3 contains 13 residues. The V end was cut by 5 bases, the J end by 0 bases, with 5 bases between. The full variable domain, rest sourced from reference TRBV11-2 and TRBJ1-5, is EAGVAQSPRYKIIEKRQSVAFWCNPISGHATLYWYQQILGQGPKLLIQFQNNGVVDDSQLPKDRFSAERLKGVDSTLKIQPAKLEDSAVYLCASSLSSNQPQHFGDGTRLSIL.

CDR3 coding DNA: TGTGCCAGCAGGATCGGACAGGCTCAAGAGACCCAGTACTTC. Its protein product is CASRIGQAQETQYF. The genes are TRBV2 and TRBJ2-5; 7 nucleotides line up with TRBD1. Germline lookup yields CDR1 SNHLY and CDR2 FYNNEI. Unmatched junction bases numbered 6, after V lost 6 bases and J lost 2 bases. This CDR3 comprises 14 residues.

The chain links TRBV25-1 to TRBJ1-2, with a possible D match to TRBD1 (6 bases). The V gene's germline CDR1 is MGHDK and CDR2 SYGVNS. Trimming left V 5 bases short and J 8 bases short, with 21 bases between. The CDR3 contains 15 residues. CDR3 nucleotide sequence: TGTGCCAGCAGTCCACCCTGGGGGCAGGGAAGGGGCTACACCTTC. Its translation: CASSPPWGQGRGYTF.

The chain recombines TRBV5-1 with TRBJ2-7, with 10 bases that match TRBD1. The germline CDR1 and CDR2 sequences are SGHRS and YFSETQ. V lost 4 bases, J lost 3 bases, and 7 bases stayed unmatched. The CDR3 spans 15 residues. This chain's CDR3 is CASSLRTGGNYEQYF. The DNA for the CDR3 is TGCGCCAGCAGCCTGAGGACAGGGGGAAACTACGAGCAGTACTTC.

The CDR3 reads CSVVGQGAPYEQYF. The CDR3 DNA reads TGCAGCGTGGTCGGACAGGGGGCCCCCTACGAGCAGTACTTC. The genes are TRBV29-1 and TRBJ2-7; 11 positions agree with TRBD1. The CDR3 is made up of 14 amino acids. V shed 6 bases and J 2 bases; nucleotides not matched to a gene: 6. Germline lookup yields CDR1 SQVTM and CDR2 ANQGSEA.

CDR3 bases: TGTGCCAGCAGTTACCCCCAGGGGAGAGGGTCGGAGACCCAGTACTTC. It encodes CASSYPQGRGSETQYF. The rearrangement uses TRBV6-5 and TRBJ2-5; tentatively, D is TRBD1 (6 bases). Trimming pared 2 bases from V and 5 bases from J, leaving 18 bases between. This CDR3 has 16 amino acids. Germline V gene lookup returns CDR1 MNHEY and CDR2 SVGAGI.

V usage is TRBV19 and J usage is TRBJ2-2; 9 bases match TRBD1. The CDR3 consists of 14 residues. Germline V gene data show CDR1 as LNHDA and CDR2 as SQIVND (reference sequence). With V trimmed by 6 bases and J by 5 bases, 4 bases remained unmatched. In nucleotides, the CDR3 is TGTGCCAGTAGATACAGGGGGCAAACCGGGGAGCTGTTTTTT. Residues: CASRYRGQTGELFF.

This clone was seen only once. The rearrangement joins TRBV27 to TRBJ2-2; 11 nucleotides agree with TRBD1. J lost 5 bases, V lost 5 bases, and 10 bases had no gene match. Germline V gives CDR1 MNHEY, CDR2 SMNVEV (reference sequence). This CDR3 is built from 17 residues. CDR3 region: CASSGRDRGWNTGELFF. The CDR3, as DNA: TGTGCCAGCAGTGGCAGGGACAGGGGGTGGAATACCGGGGAGCTGTTTTTT.

This clone has just a few counts. V is TRBV7-8 and J is TRBJ2-5; TRBD2 is a possible D gene (6 bases). The CDR3 sequence is 17 residues long. V lost 4 bases and J lost 7, with 25 bases in between. The germline CDR1 and CDR2 sequences are SGHVS and FQNEAQ. CDR3: CASSSALNRDLEGTQYF. CDR3 sequence (DNA): TGTGCCAGCAGCTCGGCCCTTAACCGGGACTTGGAAGGGACCCAGTACTTC.

The chain carries TRBV19 and TRBJ1-6, with D perhaps TRBD1 (5 bases). The CDR3 runs 13 residues. CDR1 is LNHDA and CDR2 is SQIVND in the germline V gene (reference sequence). V gave up 8 bases and J gave up 7 bases, with 12 bases separating them. CDR3 region: CASQGFGNSPLHF. The DNA of the CDR3 is TGTGCCAGTCAGGGTTTTGGAAATTCACCCCTCCACTTT.

The rearrangement links TRBV7-6 to TRBJ2-1; D remains ambiguous. This CDR3 is built from 17 residues. Trimming removed 8 bases from V and 0 bases from J, with 20 bases in between. Germline lookup yields CDR1 SGHVS and CDR2 FNYEAQ. The CDR3 DNA follows: TGTGCCAGCGGGTTAGGGTCGACGAGGAGCTCCTACAATGAGCAGTTCTTC. Its translation: CASGLGSTRSSYNEQFF.

V is TRBV7-3 and J is TRBJ1-1; 9 bases map to TRBD1. The V and J ends lost 2 bases and 5 bases, in that order; junction bases with no gene match: 9. CDR3 length: 16 residues. The germline V gene has CDR1 SGHTA and CDR2 FQGTGA. As DNA, the CDR3 is TGTGCCAGCAGCTTACAGAGCGGGACAGGGAGAACTGAAGCTTTCTTT. Translation: CASSLQSGTGRTEAFF.

As concerns this clone: At one boundary the junction diverges from the germline segment, which might be a read error. J is TRBJ1-1 and V is TRBV28; D not certain. CDR1 and CDR2 from the germline V gene are MDHEN and SYDVKM. The CDR3 length is 13 residues. The CDR3 DNA reads as TGTGCCAGCAGGAAGACCCCAACGACAATGGGGTACTTT. The encoded protein is CASRKTPTTMGYF. The variable domain in full, with the rest retrieved from reference TRBV28 and TRBJ1-1, is DVKVTQSSRYLVKRTGEKVFLECVQDMDHENMFWYRQDPGLGLRLIYFSYDVKMKEKGDIPEGYSVSREKKERFSLILESASTNQTSMYLCASRKTPTTMGYFGQGTRLTVV.